This is a list of T cell receptor beta chains from one sample in a study of beta chain features in type 1 diabetes. Using immunoSEQ multiplex PCR, the repertoire was profiled, and TCRdb retains in-frame clones only, with some absent. The sample includes roughly 300,000 clones, approximately 8.2% of them seen just once. Input material: central memory CD4+ T cells from blood. The receptors were gathered from a woman aged 18-29 years in good health. Both conserved end residues are part of each CDR3. Fields, in order: clone size, D gene, V gene, J gene, CDR3 DNA, CDR3 protein. D genes are given only for firm matches. Size tells how often a clone was seen (once, few, many) or the class of an expanded clone, and some rows leave it out.

.	.	TRBV7-2	TRBJ2-5	TGTGCCAGCAGCCATGGTAATAGCGGCGCACAAGAGACCCAGTACTTC	CASSHGNSGAQETQYF
.	.	TRBV7-2	TRBJ2-5	TGTGCCAGCAGCTTAGCGTTTAGTCGAGAGACCCAGTACTTC	CASSLAFSRETQYF
.	TRBD2	TRBV5-1	TRBJ2-1	TGCGCCAGCAGCTTGGCCCCCGTTACTAGCGGGAGAAGGGATGAGCAGTTCTTC	CASSLAPVTSGRRDEQFF
few	.	TRBV6-1	TRBJ1-5	TGTGCCAGCAGTGGACAGGTAAAAGCCAGCAATCAGCCCCAGCATTTT	CASSGQVKASNQPQHF
.	.	TRBV5-1	TRBJ2-3	TGCGCCAGCAGCTTTGGGGCGGGAAAGAGCACAGATACGCAGTATTTT	CASSFGAGKSTDTQYF
.	.	TRBV7-3	TRBJ2-1	TGTGCCAGCAGCTCCCGCAGGGGTAGTCGCAATGAGCAGTTCTTC	CASSSRRGSRNEQFF
once	.	TRBV5-4	TRBJ2-1	TGTGCCAGCAGCTTGGGTGGAGGGTACTCCTACAATGAGCAGTTCTTC	CASSLGGGYSYNEQFF
few	.	TRBV7-9	TRBJ2-1	TGTGCCAGCAGCTTAGAGGGACTGAGGGGCAATGAGCAGTTCTTC	CASSLEGLRGNEQFF
.	.	TRBV27	TRBJ2-7	TGTGCCAGCAGTTTTTCGGCTTTAAAATACGAGCAGTACTTC	CASSFSALKYEQYF
once	.	TRBV27	TRBJ1-5	TGTGCCAGCAGTTCCCCCTCGAGGGGGAGAAGCAATCAGCCCCAGCATTTT	CASSSPSRGRSNQPQHF